Listed here is a single T cell receptor (beta chain). No antigen is known for it. Patients with a history of autoimmune disease or on systemic immunosuppression were excluded. The method was immunoSEQ multiplex PCR; TCRdb's version includes in-frame clones alone and lacks a portion of them. The sample carries about 59,000 clones, roughly 90% recorded once. This sample is part of a study of OX40 agonist ivuxolimab in advanced cancers. Study background: People in dose escalation had one of these cancers: hepatocellular carcinoma, melanoma, renal cell or head and neck cancer. Three patients got partial responses; one had hepatocellular carcinoma and two had cutaneous melanoma.

Study-wide results and limits: Partly responding patients at 0.1-3.0 mg/kg showed some of the smallest clonal expansion.

The CDR3 length is 13 residues. In germline, CDR1 is WNHNN, CDR2 SYGVQD (reference sequence). This TCR was sampled from an adult with an advanced solid tumor such as melanoma, head and neck, liver or kidney cancer. This sequence joins TRBV10-1 and TRBJ2-5, with unresolved D. The DNA end is more similar to TRBJ2-7, so the J call may be wrong. Sequencing was performed on CD4+ or CD8+ T cells sorted from blood, taken in a trial of the OX40 agonist ivuxolimab. The CDR3 DNA is TGCGCCAGCAGTGAGGGGCCCACCTACGAGCAGTACTTC. Protein product: CASSEGPTYEQYF.